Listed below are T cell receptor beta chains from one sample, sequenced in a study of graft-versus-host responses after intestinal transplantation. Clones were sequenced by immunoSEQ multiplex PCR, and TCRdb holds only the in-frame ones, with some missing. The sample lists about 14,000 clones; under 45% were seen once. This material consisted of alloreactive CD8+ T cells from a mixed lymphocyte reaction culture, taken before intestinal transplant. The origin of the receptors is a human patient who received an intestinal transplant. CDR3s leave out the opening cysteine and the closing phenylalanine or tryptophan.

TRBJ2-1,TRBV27,ASTLTSGNEQF
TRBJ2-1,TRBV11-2,ASSTDSPYNEQF
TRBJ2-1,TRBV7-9,ASSLARGAYNEQF
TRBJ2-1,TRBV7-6,ASSLQGSSYNEQF
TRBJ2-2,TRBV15,ATQARGASTGELF
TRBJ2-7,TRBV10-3,AISESSAPYEQY
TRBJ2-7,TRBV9,ASSVSSGSSYEQY
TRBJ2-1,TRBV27,ASSLNGYNEQF
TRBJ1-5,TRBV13,ASSLGQGFNQPQH
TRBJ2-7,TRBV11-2,ASSFGTDYEQY
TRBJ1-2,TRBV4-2,ASSQKKRDIRKTSNYGYT
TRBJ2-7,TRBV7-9,ASSQTPGQRYEQY
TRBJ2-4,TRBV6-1,ASSEGRGGGKNIQY
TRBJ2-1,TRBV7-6,ASSRADGGNEQF
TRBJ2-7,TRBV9,ASSPEGRVYEQY
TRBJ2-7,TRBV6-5,ASSGDLSSYEQY
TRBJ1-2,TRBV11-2,ASSLTGGYGYT
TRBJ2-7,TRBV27,ASSITGTAPYEQY
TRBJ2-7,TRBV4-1,ASSQGSEQY
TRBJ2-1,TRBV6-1,ASSGGTGEQF
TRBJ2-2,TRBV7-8,ASSFRTFNTGELF
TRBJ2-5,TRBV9,ASSTQEGAETQY
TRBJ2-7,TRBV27,ASSSGGSYYEQY
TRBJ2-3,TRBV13,ASSLRGVVTDTQY
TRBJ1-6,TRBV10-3,AIREGDYNSPLH
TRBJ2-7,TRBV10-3,AISDSRSYEQY
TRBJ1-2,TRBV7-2,ASSPGQPL
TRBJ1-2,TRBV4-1,ASSQEPGRNYGYT
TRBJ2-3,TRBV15,ATSSDRPDTQY
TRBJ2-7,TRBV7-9,ASSPSGYDEQY
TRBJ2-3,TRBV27,ASSLFDSDTQY
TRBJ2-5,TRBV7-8,ASSLLAGVRETQY
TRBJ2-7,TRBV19,ASSPSTVYEQY
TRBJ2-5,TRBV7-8,ASSLEGVYLQETQY
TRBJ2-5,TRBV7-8,ASSLVRVAGGIEVQY
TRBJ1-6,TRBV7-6,ASSTQGSYNSPLH
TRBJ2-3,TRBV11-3,ASSPGLAGTTSTDTQY
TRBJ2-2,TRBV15,ATSRDLGNTGELF
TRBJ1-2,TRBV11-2,ASSLTGGAVSFGYT
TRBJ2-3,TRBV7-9,ASSSLRDSTDTQY
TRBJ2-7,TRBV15,ATSISRSYEQY
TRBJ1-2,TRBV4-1,ASSQALGQGIGGYT
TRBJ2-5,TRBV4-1,ASSQVVLSTQETQY
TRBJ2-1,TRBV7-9,ASSLRASGPNNEQF
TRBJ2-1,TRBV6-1,ASSYLFEQF
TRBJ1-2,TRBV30,AWNGYT
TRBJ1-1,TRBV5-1,ASSPLGYTEAF
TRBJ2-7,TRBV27,ASREGGHEQY